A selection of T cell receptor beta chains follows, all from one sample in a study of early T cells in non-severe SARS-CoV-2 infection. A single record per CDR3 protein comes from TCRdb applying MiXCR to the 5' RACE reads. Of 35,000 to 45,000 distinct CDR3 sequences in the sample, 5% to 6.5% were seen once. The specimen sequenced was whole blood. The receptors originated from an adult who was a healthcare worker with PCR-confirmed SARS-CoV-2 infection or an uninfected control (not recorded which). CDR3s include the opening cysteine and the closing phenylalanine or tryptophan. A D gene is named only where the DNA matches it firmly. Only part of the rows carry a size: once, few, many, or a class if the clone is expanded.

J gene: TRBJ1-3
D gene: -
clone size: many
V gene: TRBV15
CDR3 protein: CATSRDGMGSGNTIYF
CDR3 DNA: TGTGCCACCAGCAGGGATGGGATGGGATCCGGAAACACCATATATTTT

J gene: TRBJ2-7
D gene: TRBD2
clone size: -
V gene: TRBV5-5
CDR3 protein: CASSLLAAPYEQYF
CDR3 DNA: TGTGCCAGCAGCTTGCTAGCGGCACCCTACGAGCAGTACTTC

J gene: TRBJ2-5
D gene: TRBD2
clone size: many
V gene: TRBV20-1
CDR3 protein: CSARLAAQETQYF
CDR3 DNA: TGCAGTGCTAGACTAGCGGCCCAAGAGACCCAGTACTTC

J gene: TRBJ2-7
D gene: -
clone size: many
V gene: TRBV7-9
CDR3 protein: CASSPGEVRYEQYF
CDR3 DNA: TGTGCCAGCAGCCCAGGGGAAGTTCGGTACGAGCAGTACTTC

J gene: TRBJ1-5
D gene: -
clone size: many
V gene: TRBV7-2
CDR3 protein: CASSPEGGQGQPQHF
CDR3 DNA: TGTGCCAGCAGCCCTGAAGGGGGGCAGGGTCAGCCCCAGCATTTT

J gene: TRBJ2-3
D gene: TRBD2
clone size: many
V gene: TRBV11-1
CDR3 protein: CASSPGLAGVDTQYF
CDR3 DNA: TGTGCCAGCAGCCCGGGACTAGCGGGAGTAGATACGCAGTATTTT

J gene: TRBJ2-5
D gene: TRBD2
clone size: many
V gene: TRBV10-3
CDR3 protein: CAISRGLEAKGTQYF
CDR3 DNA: TGTGCCATCAGCAGGGGACTAGAGGCAAAGGGGACCCAGTACTTC

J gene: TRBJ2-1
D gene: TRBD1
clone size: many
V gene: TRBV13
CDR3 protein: CASSLAGQGYNEQFF
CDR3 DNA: TGTGCCAGCAGCTTAGCGGGACAGGGGTACAATGAGCAGTTCTTC

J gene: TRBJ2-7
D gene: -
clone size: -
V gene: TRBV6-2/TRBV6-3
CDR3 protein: CASCMMGYEQYF
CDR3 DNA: TGTGCCAGCTGCATGATGGGCTACGAGCAGTACTTC

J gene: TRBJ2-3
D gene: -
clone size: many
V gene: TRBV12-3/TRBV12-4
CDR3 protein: CASSLEGDTQYF
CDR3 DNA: TGTGCCAGCAGTTTAGAGGGAGATACGCAGTATTTT

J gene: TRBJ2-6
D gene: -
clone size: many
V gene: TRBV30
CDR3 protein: CAWKPGNSGANVLTF
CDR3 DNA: TGTGCCTGGAAGCCGGGGAACTCTGGGGCCAACGTCCTGACTTTC

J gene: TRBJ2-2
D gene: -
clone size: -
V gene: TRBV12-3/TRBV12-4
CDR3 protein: CASSPGSYRELFF
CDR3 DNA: TGTGCCAGCAGCCCAGGGAGCTACAGAGAGCTGTTTTTT

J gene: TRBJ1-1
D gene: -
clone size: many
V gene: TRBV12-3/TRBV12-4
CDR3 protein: CASSDYFDEAFF
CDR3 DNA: TGTGCCAGCAGTGACTATTTTGACGAAGCTTTCTTT

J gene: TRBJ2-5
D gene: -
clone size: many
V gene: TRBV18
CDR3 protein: CASSPLAGVQETQYF
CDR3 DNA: TGTGCCAGCTCACCACTAGCAGGGGTTCAAGAGACCCAGTACTTC

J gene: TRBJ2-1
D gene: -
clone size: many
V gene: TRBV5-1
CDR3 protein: CASSLARPEGNEQFF
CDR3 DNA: TGCGCCAGCAGCTTGGCCCGGCCAGAGGGAAATGAGCAGTTCTTC

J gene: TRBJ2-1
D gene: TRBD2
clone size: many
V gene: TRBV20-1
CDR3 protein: CSAPETSGRFNEQFF
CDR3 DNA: TGCAGTGCTCCCGAAACTAGCGGGAGGTTTAATGAGCAGTTCTTC

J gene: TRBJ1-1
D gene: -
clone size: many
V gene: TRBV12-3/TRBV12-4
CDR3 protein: CASSSIGRTTEAFF
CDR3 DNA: TGTGCCAGCAGTTCAATAGGAAGAACAACTGAAGCTTTCTTT

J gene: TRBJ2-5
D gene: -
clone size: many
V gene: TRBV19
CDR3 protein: CASSISLGVETQYF
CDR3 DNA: TGTGCCAGTAGTATTTCTTTGGGAGTGGAGACCCAGTACTTC

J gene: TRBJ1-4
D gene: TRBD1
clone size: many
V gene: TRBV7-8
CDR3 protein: CASSLGQGALTNEKLFF
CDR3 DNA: TGTGCCAGCAGCTTGGGACAGGGGGCATTGACTAATGAAAAACTGTTTTTT

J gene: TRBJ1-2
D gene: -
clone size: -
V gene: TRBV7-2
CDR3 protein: CASSSQPGYGYTF
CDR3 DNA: TGTGCCAGCAGCTCACAGCCTGGGTATGGCTACACCTTC

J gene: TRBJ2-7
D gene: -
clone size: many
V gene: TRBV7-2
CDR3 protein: CASSLTGYEQYF
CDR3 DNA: TGTGCCAGCAGCTTAACCGGCTACGAGCAGTACTTC

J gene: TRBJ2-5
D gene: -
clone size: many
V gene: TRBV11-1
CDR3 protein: CASSLLIKETQYF
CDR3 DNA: TGTGCCAGCAGCTTACTCATCAAAGAGACCCAGTACTTC

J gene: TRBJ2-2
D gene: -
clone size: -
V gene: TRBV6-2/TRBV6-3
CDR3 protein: CASSTGPLVGELFF
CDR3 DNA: TGTGCCAGCAGTACGGGACCACTTGTCGGGGAGCTGTTTTTT

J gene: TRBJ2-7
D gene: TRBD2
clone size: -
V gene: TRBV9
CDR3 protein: CASSAGTSGPPYEQYF
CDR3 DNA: TGTGCCAGCAGCGCCGGGACTAGCGGGCCCCCCTACGAGCAGTACTTC

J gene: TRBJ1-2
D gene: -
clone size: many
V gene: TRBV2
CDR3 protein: CASEQAGDYGYTF
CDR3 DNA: TGTGCCAGCGAGCAGGCAGGGGACTATGGCTACACCTTC

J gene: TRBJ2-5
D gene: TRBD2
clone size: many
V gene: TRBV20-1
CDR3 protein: CSARDPSGGETQYF
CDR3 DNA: TGCAGTGCTAGAGATCCTAGCGGGGGAGAGACCCAGTACTTC

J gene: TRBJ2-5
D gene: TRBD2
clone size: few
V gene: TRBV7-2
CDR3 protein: CASSLEILAGGGETQYF
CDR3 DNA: TGTGCCAGCAGCTTAGAAATACTAGCGGGAGGTGGGGAGACCCAGTACTTC

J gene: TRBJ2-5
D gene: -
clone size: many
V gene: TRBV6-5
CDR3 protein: CASSPPGTKETQYF
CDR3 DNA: TGTGCCAGCAGCCCCCCCGGGACCAAAGAGACCCAGTACTTC

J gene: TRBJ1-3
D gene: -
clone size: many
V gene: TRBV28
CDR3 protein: CASSYRGHSENTIYF
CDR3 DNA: TGTGCCAGCAGTTACCGGGGCCACTCTGAAAACACCATATATTTT

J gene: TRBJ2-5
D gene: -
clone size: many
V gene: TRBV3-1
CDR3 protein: CASSQNDGETQYF
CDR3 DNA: TGTGCCAGCAGCCAAAATGACGGGGAGACCCAGTACTTC

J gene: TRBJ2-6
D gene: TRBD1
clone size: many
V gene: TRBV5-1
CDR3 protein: CASSATTGFRSSGANVLTF
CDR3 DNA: TGCGCCAGCAGCGCCACGACAGGGTTCAGGTCTTCTGGGGCCAACGTCCTGACTTTC

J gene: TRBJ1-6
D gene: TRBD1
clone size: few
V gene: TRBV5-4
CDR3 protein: CASSLDPDRRNSPLHF
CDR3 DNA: TGTGCCAGCAGCTTGGACCCGGACAGGAGGAATTCACCCCTCCACTTT

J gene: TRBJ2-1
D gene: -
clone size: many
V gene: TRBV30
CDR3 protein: CAYHAQGTYNEQFF
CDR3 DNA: TGTGCCTATCACGCCCAGGGTACCTACAATGAGCAGTTCTTC

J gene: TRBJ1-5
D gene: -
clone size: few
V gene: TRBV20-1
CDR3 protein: CSAGGQKNQPQHF
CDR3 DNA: TGCAGTGCTGGGGGGCAGAAAAATCAGCCCCAGCATTTT

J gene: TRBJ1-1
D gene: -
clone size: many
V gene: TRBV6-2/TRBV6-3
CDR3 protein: CASSYGKNTEAFF
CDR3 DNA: TGTGCCAGCAGTTACGGGAAGAACACTGAAGCTTTCTTT

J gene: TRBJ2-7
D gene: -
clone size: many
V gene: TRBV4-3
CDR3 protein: CASSHADVGSEQYF
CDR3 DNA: TGCGCCAGCAGCCATGCTGACGTCGGAAGCGAGCAGTACTTC

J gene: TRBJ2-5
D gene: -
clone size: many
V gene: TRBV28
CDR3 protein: CASSAPEGGRGETQYF
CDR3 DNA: TGTGCCAGCAGTGCGCCGGAGGGGGGGCGCGGAGAGACCCAGTACTTC

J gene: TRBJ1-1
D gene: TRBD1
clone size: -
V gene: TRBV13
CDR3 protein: CASNLGTGVTEAFF
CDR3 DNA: TGTGCCAGCAACCTAGGGACAGGGGTGACTGAAGCTTTCTTT

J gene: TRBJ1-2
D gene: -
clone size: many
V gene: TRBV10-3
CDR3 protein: CAISAGQTDYGYTF
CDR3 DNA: TGTGCCATCAGTGCGGGGCAGACAGACTATGGCTACACCTTC

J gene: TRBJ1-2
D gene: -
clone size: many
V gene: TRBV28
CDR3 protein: CASSPLNYGYTF
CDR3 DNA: TGTGCCAGCAGTCCTCTTAACTATGGCTACACCTTC

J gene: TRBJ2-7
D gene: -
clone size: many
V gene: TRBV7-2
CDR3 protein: CASSTSARYEQYF
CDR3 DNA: TGTGCCAGCAGCACCTCGGCAAGATACGAGCAGTACTTC

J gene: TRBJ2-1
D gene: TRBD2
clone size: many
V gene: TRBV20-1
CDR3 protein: CSARDRAGAGNEQFF
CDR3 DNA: TGCAGTGCTAGAGATCGAGCGGGAGCGGGCAATGAGCAGTTCTTC

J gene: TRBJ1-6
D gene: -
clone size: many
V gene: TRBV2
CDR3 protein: CASRGTNYNSPLHF
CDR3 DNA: TGTGCCAGCCGAGGGACAAACTATAATTCACCCCTCCACTTT

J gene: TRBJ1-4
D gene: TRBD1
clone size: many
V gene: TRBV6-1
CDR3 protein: CASSVMDRVEKLFF
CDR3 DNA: TGTGCCAGCAGTGTCATGGACAGGGTCGAAAAACTGTTTTTT

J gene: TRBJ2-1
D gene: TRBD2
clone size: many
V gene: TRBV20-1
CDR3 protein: CSARDRLAHYNEQFF
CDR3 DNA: TGCAGTGCTAGAGACCGACTAGCTCACTACAATGAGCAGTTCTTC

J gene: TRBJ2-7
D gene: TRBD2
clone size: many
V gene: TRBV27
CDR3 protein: CASSYSASGDEQYF
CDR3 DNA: TGTGCCAGCAGTTACTCTGCTAGCGGGGACGAGCAGTACTTC

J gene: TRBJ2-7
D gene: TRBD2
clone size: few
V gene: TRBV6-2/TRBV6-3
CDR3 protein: CASSYYREVSYEQYF
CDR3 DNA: TGTGCCAGCAGTTACTATCGGGAGGTTTCCTACGAGCAGTACTTC

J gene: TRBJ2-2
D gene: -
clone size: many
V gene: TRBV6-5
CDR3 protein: CASSYDGNTGELFF
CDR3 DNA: TGTGCCAGCAGTTACGACGGTAACACCGGGGAGCTGTTTTTT

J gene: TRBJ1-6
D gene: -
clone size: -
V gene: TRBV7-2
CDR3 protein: CASSLVTGALYSPLHF
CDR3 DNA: TGTGCCAGCAGCTTAGTGACAGGAGCCCTTTATTCACCCCTCCACTTT

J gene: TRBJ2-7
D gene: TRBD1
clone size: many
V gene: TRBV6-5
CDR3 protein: CASRRDSAAYEQYF
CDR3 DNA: TGTGCCAGCAGAAGGGACAGTGCCGCCTACGAGCAGTACTTC

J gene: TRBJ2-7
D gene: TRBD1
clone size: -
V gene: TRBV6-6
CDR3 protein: CASSRDRNYEQYF
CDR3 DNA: TGTGCCAGCAGTAGGGACAGAAATTACGAGCAGTACTTC